Listed here are 29 T cell receptor beta chains from one sample, sequenced in a study of beta chain features in type 1 diabetes. Broader study findings: A moderate, significant TCRB CDR3 shortening appeared in type 1 diabetes across four CD4+ subsets.

Their recognized antigens are unknown. Expressed TCRB transcripts were sequenced because the entire RNA isolate underwent reverse transcription. The assay was immunoSEQ multiplex PCR, and TCRdb's table has in-frame clones only and misses some. Among hundreds of thousands of clones, about an eighth were seen once, and the ten largest hold approximately 0.02%. Sequencing was performed on naive CD4+ T cells from blood. The receptors shown here come from a man between 18 and 35 years old with type 1 diabetes.

In this sample, this clone turned up a few times. The chain recombines TRBV29-1 with TRBJ2-5; TRBD1 aligns across 7 bases. The CDR3 loop spans 12 amino acids. With 1 base clipped from V and 9 bases from J, the junction kept 5 bases outside the gene matches. CDR1 and CDR2 from the germline V gene are SQVTM and ANQGSEA. The CDR3 DNA reads TGCAGCGTTGAAGCGCAGGGGGTCGCCCAGTACTTC. Translating gives CSVEAQGVAQYF.

The chain employs TRBV2 and TRBJ2-3, with 9 bases lining up with TRBD2. The CDR3 spans 14 residues. J lost 3 bases, V lost 6 bases, and 4 bases had no gene match. Germline CDR1 SNHLY, CDR2 FYNNEI. DNA for the CDR3: TGTGCCAGCAGGTTAGCGGGGGAAACAGATACGCAGTATTTT. Translation gives CASRLAGETDTQYF. The full variable domain, in which reference TRBV2 and TRBJ2-3 provide the parts outside the CDR3, is EPEVTQTPSHQVTQMGQEVILRCVPISNHLYFYWYRQILGQKVEFLVSFYNNEISEKSEIFDDQFSVERPDGSNFTLKIRSTKLEDSAMYFCASRLAGETDTQYFGPGTRLTVL.

This clone was counted a few times. V usage is TRBV10-3 and J usage is TRBJ1-2; the match to TRBD1 covers 9 bases. V was pared by 6 bases and J by 4 bases, with 6 bases of the junction left unmatched. Germline V gives CDR1 ENHRY, CDR2 SYGVKD. The CDR3 consists of 14 residues. In DNA form, the CDR3 reads TGTGCCATCAGCCGGGACAGGGAAGCCTATGGCTACACCTTC. It translates to CAISRDREAYGYTF.

This sequence joins TRBV5-1 and TRBJ1-2; 8 nucleotides agree with TRBD1. This CDR3 has 16 residues. After removal of 3 bases from V and 2 bases from J, the junction contained 9 bases not matched to a gene. The V gene's germline CDR1 is SGHRS and CDR2 YFSETQ. In DNA, the CDR3 is TGCGCCAGCAGCTCAGGACAGGGAGCATCCAACTATGGCTACACCTTC. Encoded protein: CASSSGQGASNYGYTF.

The V and J genes are TRBV6-5 and TRBJ1-5; D possibly corresponds to TRBD1 (6 bases). The V end lost 7 bases, the J end lost 4 bases, and 11 bases lay between the germline ends. The CDR3 is made up of 13 amino acids. Germline values: CDR1 MNHEY, CDR2 SVGAGI. The CDR3 here is CASTGQTNQPQHF. The CDR3 region has the DNA TGTGCCAGCACTGGACAGACGAATCAGCCCCAGCATTTT.

This clone was detected a few times. The gene calls are TRBV5-1 and TRBJ1-2; D is unresolved. The germline gives CDR1 SGHRS, CDR2 YFSETQ. The CDR3 is 13 residues long. With 0 bases removed from V and 2 bases from J, the gap between germline ends came to 5 bases. The CDR3 bases are TGCGCCAGCAGCTTGGGGGGAAACTATGGCTACACCTTC. Protein sequence: CASSLGGNYGYTF.

This clone was picked up a small number of times. The CDR3 sequence: CASSLIGQGGQPQHF. The CDR3 DNA reads TGTGCCAGCAGCCTTATCGGACAGGGCGGCCAGCCCCAGCATTTT. The chain employs TRBV5-6 and TRBJ1-5; 8 bases are a match to TRBD1. The V and J ends lost 4 bases and 7 bases, in that order; junction bases with no gene match: 10. This CDR3 has 15 residues. Germline values: CDR1 SGHDT, CDR2 YYEEEE.

Only a few counts were recorded for this clone. This sample also contains other DNA sequences that code for the same CDR3. This rearrangement joins TRBV18 to TRBJ2-1, with 15 nucleotides matching TRBD2. J was trimmed by 10 bases and V by 0 bases; bases with no gene match: 1. This CDR3 has 15 amino acids. CDR1 and CDR2 (germline): KGHSH, LQKENI. DNA of the CDR3: TGTGCCAGCTCACCACCCGGACTAGCGGGGGGGGAGCAGTTCTTC. Translated, it gives CASSPPGLAGGEQFF.

This clone was picked up a small number of times. The chain has TRBV6-5 and TRBJ2-2; D is uncertain. Per the germline V gene, CDR1 is MNHEY and CDR2 is SVGAGI. The CDR3 runs 15 residues. V lost 0 bases, J lost 1 base, and 6 bases lay in between. The DNA of the CDR3 is TGTGCCAGCAGTTACTCGGCGAGGAACACCGGGGAGCTGTTTTTT. This codes for CASSYSARNTGELFF.

The table lists this clone with a few counts. The chain couples TRBV18 to TRBJ2-7, with a tentative D call TRBD1 (6 bases). This CDR3 has 15 amino acids. V lost 5 bases, J lost 0 bases, and 14 bases lay in between. Per germline, CDR1 KGHSH and CDR2 LQKENI. This CDR3 reads CASSSRQVLSYEQYF. For the CDR3, the DNA is TGTGCCAGCTCATCTAGACAGGTTCTCTCCTACGAGCAGTACTTC.

The rearrangement links TRBV30 to TRBJ1-5, with D possibly TRBD1 on 5 matching bases. The CDR3 runs to 14 residues. Trimming removed 1 base at V and 6 bases at J, with 13 bases between. Germline V lookup: CDR1 GTSNPN, CDR2 SVGIG (reference sequence). The CDR3 DNA follows: TGTGCCTGGAGTGATTGGGGACCCGGTCAGCCCCAGCATTTT. This gives the protein CAWSDWGPGQPQHF.

This rearrangement joins TRBV7-9 to TRBJ2-1; D is uncertain. Germline CDR1 SEHNR, CDR2 FQNEAQ (reference sequence). Trimming shortened V by 7 bases and J by 2 bases, and 12 bases separated the two germline ends. This CDR3 has 14 residues. The CDR3 DNA reads TGTGCCAGCACTAAAGAAGTGGCCTACAATGAGCAGTTCTTC. It is translated as CASTKEVAYNEQFF.

This clone was found a few times. The rearrangement links TRBV7-9 to TRBJ1-1; 8 bases agree with TRBD1. V gave up 5 bases and J gave up 5 bases; unmatched junction bases: 7. Germline V gene sequence: CDR1 SEHNR, CDR2 FQNEAQ (reference sequence). CDR3 length: 14 amino acids. The CDR3 protein is CASSNQGAETEAFF. The CDR3 DNA is TGTGCCAGCAGCAACCAGGGGGCGGAAACTGAAGCTTTCTTT.

This clone was seen only a few times. This chain connects TRBV28 to TRBJ1-2; tentative D call: TRBD1 (6 bases). Germline lookup yields CDR1 MDHEN and CDR2 SYDVKM. There are 15 residues in the CDR3. The V gene lost 5 bases and the J gene lost 0 bases, with 13 bases spanning the gap. Written as DNA, the CDR3 is TGTGCCAGCAGTCACGGACAGACTGCTAACTATGGCTACACCTTC. Encoded protein: CASSHGQTANYGYTF.

V usage is TRBV7-2 and J usage is TRBJ2-3; D gene unclear. The V and J ends lost 5 bases and 6 bases respectively, with 9 bases between them. Germline V gene lookup returns CDR1 SGHTA and CDR2 FQGNSA. The CDR3 spans 12 residues. The CDR3 coding sequence is TGTGCCAGCAGCGCCTACGCCGATACGCAGTATTTT. Translating gives CASSAYADTQYF.

The chain carries TRBV29-1 and TRBJ2-7; D may correspond to TRBD1 or TRBD2 (5 bases each). CDR3 length: 15 amino acids. CDR1 SQVTM and CDR2 ANQGSEA come from the germline V gene. V gave up 3 bases and J gave up 8 bases, with 23 bases separating them. DNA of the CDR3: TGCAGCGTTGAGGCCGGGACCGGGAAGGGGTATAAGCAGTACTTC. Translating gives CSVEAGTGKGYKQYF.

At least ten counts were recorded for this clone. The J gene is TRBJ2-1, the V gene TRBV7-2; 8 bases match TRBD1. J was trimmed by 9 bases and V by 4 bases; bases with no gene match: 11. The CDR3 sequence is 15 residues long. Per germline, CDR1 SGHTA and CDR2 FQGNSA. This CDR3 reads CASSSSQGAYREQFF. CDR3 DNA: TGTGCCAGCAGCTCGAGCCAGGGGGCCTATCGTGAGCAGTTCTTC. Looking up the rest from reference TRBV7-2 and TRBJ2-1 gives the full variable domain: GAGVSQSPSNKVTEKGKDVELRCDPISGHTALYWYRQSLGQGLEFLIYFQGNSAPDKSGLPSDRFSAERTGGSVSTLTIQRTQQEDSAVYLCASSSSQGAYREQFFGPGTRLTVL.

This clone was seen a few times. As DNA, the CDR3 is TGTGCCAGCAGCACGGGACAGTTAAGCACAGATACGCAGTATTTT. Translation: CASSTGQLSTDTQYF. The V call is TRBV7-2, the J call TRBJ2-3; 7 positions match TRBD1. The junction had 5 bases not matched to a gene; V was cut back by 5 bases and J by 0 bases. Germline V lookup: CDR1 SGHTA, CDR2 FQGNSA. The CDR3 has 15 residues.

The chain has TRBV12-5 and TRBJ2-1; a weak D match, TRBD2 (6 bases). V lost 5 bases, J lost 6 bases, and 11 bases lay in between. Germline values: CDR1 LGHNT, CDR2 FRNRAP. The CDR3 is made up of 13 amino acids. Written as DNA, the CDR3 is TGTGCTAGTGGTCCGCGGGGAGCCAATGAGCAGTTCTTC. The encoded protein is CASGPRGANEQFF.

J is TRBJ1-2 and V is TRBV27, with no clear D. The CDR3 is 13 amino acids. The germline V and J ends were trimmed by 5 bases and 2 bases, with 9 bases remaining between them. CDR1 is MNHEY and CDR2 is SMNVEV in the germline V gene (reference sequence). For the CDR3, the DNA is TGTGCCAGCAGTGTCACCTCGAACTATGGCTACACCTTC. Translated: CASSVTSNYGYTF.

This sequence joins TRBV7-3 and TRBJ2-5; 7 nucleotides agree with TRBD1. The CDR3 length is 13 residues. Trimming took 4 bases from V and 4 from J; bases not matched to a gene: 3. Germline V gives CDR1 SGHTA, CDR2 FQGTGA. The CDR3 DNA follows: TGTGCCAGCAGCTGGAGACAGGGAGAGACCCAGTACTTC. Protein: CASSWRQGETQYF.

This clone was detected only a few times. The genes are TRBV18 and TRBJ1-2; no definite D call. The germline gives CDR1 KGHSH, CDR2 LQKENI. Trimming shortened V by 0 bases and J by 7 bases, and 15 bases separated the two germline ends. This CDR3 contains 15 residues. CDR3: CASSPPSFAQSGYTF. The DNA of the CDR3 is TGTGCCAGCTCACCACCTTCGTTCGCCCAATCTGGCTACACCTTC.

The chain links TRBV6-1 to TRBJ2-7; D not certain. Trimming took 2 bases from V and 3 from J, leaving 11 bases between them. The CDR3 is 14 residues long. Germline CDR1 MNHNS, CDR2 SASEGT. CDR3 residues: CASSESSQLYEQYF. The CDR3, as DNA: TGTGCCAGCAGTGAAAGTTCACAGCTCTACGAGCAGTACTTC.

Concerning this clone: At the DNA level, this CDR3 is encoded by other sequences in the same sample as well. V and J are TRBV7-2 and TRBJ1-1; 7 bases map to TRBD1. CDR1 is SGHTA and CDR2 is FQGNSA in the germline V gene. V shed 6 bases and J 3 bases; nucleotides not matched to a gene: 4. The CDR3 has 13 amino acids. This chain's CDR3 is CASSRQGDTEAFF. CDR3 DNA: TGTGCCAGCAGTAGACAGGGAGACACTGAAGCTTTCTTT.

This clone was detected a few times. The chain joins TRBV13 to TRBJ2-7, with D perhaps being TRBD1 or TRBD2 (6 bases each). The CDR3 sequence is 16 residues long. V lost 4 bases, J lost 3 bases, and 19 bases lay in between. Germline CDR1 PRHDT, CDR2 FYEKMQ (reference sequence). The CDR3 is CASSSKPGGQGYEQYF. In DNA, the CDR3 is TGTGCCAGCAGCTCAAAACCCGGGGGCCAGGGCTACGAGCAGTACTTC.

This rearrangement joins TRBV7-9 to TRBJ2-2, with 11 bases that match TRBD2. Germline V CDR1 and CDR2: SEHNR, FQNEAQ (reference sequence). CDR3 length: 14 residues. J was trimmed by 0 bases and V by 11 bases; bases with no gene match: 2. CDR3 bases: TGTGCCGGGACTAGCGGAACGAACACCGGGGAGCTGTTTTTT. The encoded protein is CAGTSGTNTGELFF.

This clone appeared a few times. The rearrangement uses TRBV30 and TRBJ2-7, with D unclear. Germline V gene lookup returns CDR1 GTSNPN and CDR2 SVGIG (reference sequence). The CDR3 length is 11 residues. With 4 bases removed from V and 6 bases from J, the gap between germline ends came to 10 bases. The CDR3 DNA sequence: TGTGCCTGGATGTTGTATGCCGAGCAGTACTTC. Its translation: CAWMLYAEQYF.

This chain links TRBV25-1 with TRBJ1-5; unclear D gene. Germline V lookup: CDR1 MGHDK, CDR2 SYGVNS. CDR3 length: 16 residues. Between the trimmed V and J ends, which lost 2 bases and 4 bases, there was a span of 15 bases. Here the CDR3 reads CASSEASIDPNQPQHF. The CDR3 DNA sequence: TGTGCCAGCAGTGAAGCAAGTATCGACCCGAATCAGCCCCAGCATTTT.

In its sample, this clone was seen a few times. This chain links TRBV7-2 with TRBJ2-5; weak D call: TRBD2 (6 bases). The germline V and J ends were trimmed by 5 bases and 5 bases, with 18 bases remaining between them. In germline, CDR1 is SGHTA, CDR2 FQGNSA. The CDR3 extends over 15 amino acids. CDR3 loop: CASSKRAGERETQYF. CDR3 DNA: TGTGCCAGCAGCAAGCGGGCCGGAGAGAGGGAGACCCAGTACTTC.